The rows below give T cell receptor beta chains drawn from one sample of a study of blood T cell repertoires in COVID-19. This table comes from immunoSEQ multiplex PCR, and its TCRdb copy is limited to in-frame clones, with some not included. The table has fewer than 200,000 clones, 80% to 90% seen once; the top ten hold less than 2%. The sequenced sample was peripheral blood. Receptors were obtained from a man aged 18 to 29 who had recovered from COVID-19. The CDR3 runs from the conserved cysteine through the conserved F or W. Fields, in order: J gene, D gene, clone size, V gene, CDR3 DNA, CDR3 protein. The D gene is left open where the match is weak. The size of a clone is reported for some rows only, either as once, few or many, or as a class for expanded clones.

J: TRBJ2-1
D: TRBD2
size: once
V: TRBV19
DNA: TGTGCCAGTCTAGCGGGAGGAAAGTACAATGAGCAGTTCTTC
CDR3: CASLAGGKYNEQFF

J: TRBJ1-1
D: TRBD1
size: .
V: TRBV19
DNA: TGTGCCAGTAGTAAAGACAGGGTGAACACTGAAGCTTTCTTT
CDR3: CASSKDRVNTEAFF

J: TRBJ1-2
D: .
size: .
V: TRBV12-3/TRBV12-4
DNA: TGTGCCAGCAGTTTAATACAGTATGGCTACACCTTC
CDR3: CASSLIQYGYTF

J: TRBJ2-3
D: TRBD2
size: once
V: TRBV6-4
DNA: TGTGCCAGCAGCAGAACCGGGACTAGCGGCACAGATACGCAGTATTTT
CDR3: CASSRTGTSGTDTQYF

J: TRBJ2-7
D: TRBD2
size: .
V: TRBV29-1
DNA: TGCAGCGTGATCGGGACTAGCGGGAGGGAGAGTAGGTCCTACGAGCAGTACTTC
CDR3: CSVIGTSGRESRSYEQYF

J: TRBJ2-7
D: .
size: .
V: TRBV3-1/TRBV3-2
DNA: TGTGCCAGCAGCCAAGTCCCCTCAGGTTACGAGCAGTACTTC
CDR3: CASSQVPSGYEQYF

J: TRBJ2-7
D: .
size: .
V: TRBV3-1/TRBV3-2
DNA: TGTGCCAGCAGCCAAGACGGGAGTAAACGCTCCTACGAGCAGTACTTC
CDR3: CASSQDGSKRSYEQYF

J: TRBJ1-2
D: TRBD1
size: .
V: TRBV28
DNA: TGTGCCAGCCGGGACAGGGGGCAATCTGCTGGCTACACCTTC
CDR3: CASRDRGQSAGYTF

J: TRBJ2-5
D: .
size: .
V: TRBV5-1
DNA: TGCGCCAGCAGCTGGGAGACCTCGACGGAGGAGACCCAGTACTTC
CDR3: CASSWETSTEETQYF

J: TRBJ2-5
D: .
size: .
V: TRBV28
DNA: TGTGCCAGCAGGCGACCGCGGGGGACCCAGTACTTC
CDR3: CASRRPRGTQYF

J: TRBJ2-6
D: .
size: .
V: TRBV5-8
DNA: TGTGCCAGCACCCGACGGGAATTCTCTGGGGCCAACGTCCTGACTTTC
CDR3: CASTRREFSGANVLTF

J: TRBJ2-1
D: .
size: once
V: TRBV5-4
DNA: TGTGCCAGCAGCCCGAGGCTTGAACTAGCATTTGGAGGGAATGAGCAGTTCTTC
CDR3: CASSPRLELAFGGNEQFF

J: TRBJ2-7
D: TRBD2
size: .
V: TRBV15
DNA: TGTGCCACCAGCAGAGAGGTCACTAGCGGGAGTATCTACGAGCAGTACTTC
CDR3: CATSREVTSGSIYEQYF

J: TRBJ2-1
D: .
size: .
V: TRBV18
DNA: TGTGCCAGCTCACCACCGTTCCGCGCGGGTCTCTACAATGAGCAGTTCTTC
CDR3: CASSPPFRAGLYNEQFF

J: TRBJ1-1
D: .
size: many
V: TRBV11-3
DNA: TGTGCCAGCAGGTCCGACCAGGGCGGCACTGAAGCTTTCTTT
CDR3: CASRSDQGGTEAFF

J: TRBJ2-5
D: TRBD2
size: .
V: TRBV27
DNA: TGTGCCAGCAGTTCCCTGGGAGCGGGAGTAGGGGAGACCCAGTACTTC
CDR3: CASSSLGAGVGETQYF

J: TRBJ2-7
D: TRBD2
size: .
V: TRBV6-5
DNA: TGTGCCAGCAGTTACACGGGACTAGCGGGAATCGGAGAGCAGTACTTC
CDR3: CASSYTGLAGIGEQYF

J: TRBJ1-6
D: .
size: .
V: TRBV5-4
DNA: TGTGCCAGCAGCACGGATGGGAGGAATTCACCCCTCCACTTT
CDR3: CASSTDGRNSPLHF

J: TRBJ1-4
D: TRBD1
size: .
V: TRBV7-9
DNA: TGTGCCAGCAGCTTAGGGAGACAGGGGGCTAATGAAAAACTGTTTTTT
CDR3: CASSLGRQGANEKLFF

J: TRBJ1-4
D: .
size: .
V: TRBV7-6
DNA: TGTGCCAGCAGCCCCGTTGGGGGAGGTTTTAATGAAAAACTGTTTTTT
CDR3: CASSPVGGGFNEKLFF

J: TRBJ1-5
D: TRBD1
size: .
V: TRBV18
DNA: TGTGCCAGCTCAATGGACAGGGGGCACAATCAGCCCCAGCATTTT
CDR3: CASSMDRGHNQPQHF

J: TRBJ2-7
D: .
size: .
V: TRBV3-1/TRBV3-2
DNA: TGTGCCAGCGCCAGTCGACAGTACTCCTACGAGCAGTACTTC
CDR3: CASASRQYSYEQYF